Below are 18 T cell receptor beta chains sequenced from a single sample in a study of spatial heterogeneity in lung cancer. TCRdb analysed the 5' RACE reads with MiXCR anew, one entry per CDR3 protein. The sample lists some 37,000 distinct CDR3 sequences, roughly 5.5% occurring once. The time point was: sample taken at primary tumor resection. Extraction of whole RNA from tumor, nontumor lung or frozen PBMC preceded unsorted sequencing. The sample was PBMCs, taken at surgery. The origin of the receptors is a female donor with early-stage non-small cell lung cancer.

The chain couples TRBV7-2 to TRBJ2-7; TRBD1 matches at 7 bases. Germline assignment: CDR1 SGHTA and CDR2 FQGNSA. The V gene end was trimmed by 5 bases and the J gene end by 4 bases; junction bases not matched to a gene: 17. This CDR3 has 17 residues. CDR3 nucleotide sequence: TGTGCCAGCAGCCCACCTTTCCAGAGGGGGCGCGGGTACGAGCAGTACTTC. Translating it yields CASSPPFQRGRGYEQYF.

Ten or more counts support this clonotype. The chain has TRBV12-3 or TRBV12-4 and TRBJ2-1; TRBD1 matches 9 bases. This CDR3 is built from 15 residues. Trimming removed 4 bases from V and 8 bases from J; junction bases left unmatched: 9. CDR3 residues: CASSSRLNRGHEQFF. Written as DNA, the CDR3 is TGTGCCAGCAGTTCCCGGTTAAACAGGGGGCATGAGCAGTTCTTC.

This clonotype was detected many times. This chain links TRBV7-3 with TRBJ1-2; D call uncertain. Trimming shortened V by 3 bases and J by 5 bases, and 7 bases separated the two germline ends. Per germline, CDR1 SGHTA and CDR2 FQGTGA. The CDR3 has 12 amino acids. The CDR3 nucleotides are TGTGCCAGCAGCTTTACGCGTTATGGCTACACCTTC. It specifies CASSFTRYGYTF.

This clonotype appeared many times. V usage is TRBV2 and J usage is TRBJ1-1; no reliable D call. V was clipped by 3 bases and J by 7 bases, with 9 bases between them. Germline V gene lookup returns CDR1 SNHLY and CDR2 FYNNEI. The CDR3 is made up of 12 amino acids. CDR3 sequence: CASSEDGVEAFF. The CDR3 DNA follows: TGTGCCAGCAGTGAGGACGGTGTTGAAGCTTTCTTT.

This clonotype has more than one count but fewer than ten. The chain is built from TRBV20-1 and TRBJ2-3; perhaps TRBD2 as D (6 bases). The germline V gene has CDR1 DFQATT and CDR2 SNEGSKA (reference sequence). The CDR3 extends over 15 amino acids. CDR3: CSTRLSSGGGNTQYF. The CDR3 DNA reads TGCAGCACTAGACTTTCCAGCGGAGGCGGGAATACGCAGTATTTT.

This clonotype showed up many times. The chain carries TRBV5-1 and TRBJ2-1; D remains unclear. This CDR3 spans 13 amino acids. Germline loops: CDR1 SGHRS, CDR2 YFSETQ. V was cut by 0 bases and J by 6 bases, with 7 bases left in between. Here the CDR3 reads CASSLGSPNEQFF. Here the CDR3 DNA reads TGCGCCAGCAGCTTGGGGAGCCCCAATGAGCAGTTCTTC.

At least ten counts were recorded for this clonotype. The germline gene is not matched at one end of the junction; a read error may be the cause. V is TRBV12-3 or TRBV12-4 and J is TRBJ2-5; TRBD1 matches at 7 bases. CDR3 size: 11 residues. As DNA, the CDR3 is TGTGCCAGCAGTTTCGGGACAGCGGTGGACTTC. Protein sequence: CASSFGTAVDF.

This clonotype occurred a few times. A much larger clone differs by one base, so this may be a read error. The chain combines TRBV7-9 with TRBJ2-1; no definite D call. This CDR3 has 15 residues. Germline CDR1 SEHNR, CDR2 FQNEAQ (reference sequence). The CDR3, as DNA: TGTGTCAGCAGCTTAATTAATACAGCCTACAATGAGCAGTTCTTC. The encoded protein is CVSSLINTAYNEQFF.

This clonotype was found many times. V is TRBV29-1 and J is TRBJ2-7, with D perhaps assigned TRBD1 or TRBD2 (5 bases each). CDR1 SQVTM and CDR2 ANQGSEA come from the germline V gene. There are 12 residues in the CDR3. V lost 6 bases, J lost 5 bases, and 14 bases lay in between. CDR3 DNA sequence: TGCAGCGTAAGATCCCCGGGGCACGAGCAGTACTTC. Amino acids: CSVRSPGHEQYF.

Judged by abundance, this clonotype is medium-sized. The rearrangement uses TRBV6-5 and TRBJ1-1, with TRBD1 matching 8 bases. The CDR3 sequence is 13 residues long. Trimming cost V 4 bases and J 4 bases; bases outside gene matches: 2. Germline-derived CDR1 and CDR2 are MNHEY and SVGAGI. The CDR3 nucleotides read TGTGCCAGCAGTTCCACAGGGGGCACTGAAGCTTTCTTT. This translates into CASSSTGGTEAFF.

This clonotype was recorded many times. V gene TRBV5-1 combines with J gene TRBJ2-7, with D maybe TRBD2 (5 bases). CDR3 length: 14 residues. Trimming stripped 0 bases from V and 0 bases from J, with 7 bases between. Germline CDR1 SGHRS, CDR2 YFSETQ. The CDR3 nucleotides read TGCGCCAGCAGCTTGGACGGGAACTCCTACGAGCAGTACTTC. As protein: CASSLDGNSYEQYF. Variable domain in full (rest from reference TRBV5-1 and TRBJ2-7): KAGVTQTPRYLIKTRGQQVTLSCSPISGHRSVSWYQQTPGQGLQFLFEYFSETQRNKGNFPGRFSGRQFSNSRSEMNVSTLELGDSALYLCASSLDGNSYEQYFGPGTRLTVT.

At least ten counts were recorded for this clonotype. The chain has TRBV7-2 and TRBJ2-1; no clear D gene. V lost 3 bases, J lost 9 bases, and 12 bases lay in between. Looked up from germline, CDR1 is SGHTA and CDR2 is FQGNSA. This CDR3 spans 13 amino acids. The CDR3 region has the DNA TGTGCCAGCAGCTTGCCCCAGTGGGGTGAGCAGTTCTTC. Its translation is CASSLPQWGEQFF.

This clonotype was detected only a few times. The chain is built from TRBV20-1 and TRBJ2-7; 11 bases map to TRBD2. CDR3 length: 15 residues. CDR1 DFQATT and CDR2 SNEGSKA come from the germline V gene (reference sequence). V lost 1 base, J lost 5 bases, and 7 bases stayed unmatched. CDR3 coding DNA: TGCAGTGCTAGAGGACTAGCGGGACAGGGCAACGAGCAGTACTTC. As protein: CSARGLAGQGNEQYF.

The table lists this clonotype with many counts. The gene calls are TRBV10-2 and TRBJ2-1, with TRBD2 matching over 9 bases. The germline V gene has CDR1 WSHSY and CDR2 SAAADI. The CDR3 totals 17 residues. The junction had 4 bases not matched to a gene; V was cut back by 1 base and J by 0 bases. DNA for the CDR3: TGCGCCAGCAGTGAGTTAGCGGGAGTGAACTCCTACAATGAGCAGTTCTTC. It encodes CASSELAGVNSYNEQFF.

In this sample, this clonotype turned up many times. The chain carries TRBV7-9 and TRBJ1-2; possibly TRBD1 for D (5 bases). The CDR3 totals 11 residues. Germline CDR1 is SEHNR and CDR2 is FQNEAQ (reference sequence). V shed 11 bases and J shed 3 bases, with 10 bases lying between them. CDR3 DNA: TGTGCCGCGGGCAGGGACTATGGCTACACCTTC. This codes for CAAGRDYGYTF.

In this sample, this clonotype turned up a few times. The chain joins TRBV30 to TRBJ2-1; possible D gene TRBD1, 6 bases. CDR1 and CDR2 from the germline V gene are GTSNPN and SVGIG (reference sequence). V was pared by 0 bases and J by 6 bases, with 12 bases between. The CDR3 loop spans 14 amino acids. Written as DNA, the CDR3 is TGTGCCTGGAGTGTATACAGGGTACGCAATGAGCAGTTCTTC. Protein product: CAWSVYRVRNEQFF.

This clonotype has a handful of counts. This chain links TRBV6-2 or TRBV6-3 with TRBJ2-2; possibly TRBD2 for D (7 bases). Between the trimmed V and J ends, which lost 3 bases and 0 bases, there was a span of 14 bases. Per germline, CDR1 MNHEY and CDR2 SVGEGT. The CDR3 loop spans 17 amino acids. The chain's CDR3 is CASSYRRGGPNTGELFF. In DNA form, the CDR3 reads TGTGCCAGCAGTTATCGACGCGGGGGCCCGAACACCGGGGAGCTGTTTTTT.

This clonotype has at least ten counts. The chain combines TRBV3-1 with TRBJ2-2; D is perhaps TRBD2 (5 bases). Trimming pared 0 bases from V and 6 bases from J, leaving 11 bases between. Per the germline V gene, CDR1 is LGHDT and CDR2 is YNNKEL (reference sequence). This CDR3 region has 15 residues. The DNA for the CDR3 is TGTGCCAGCAGCCAAGACGGGGAAGGCGCCGGGGAGCTGTTTTTT. It specifies CASSQDGEGAGELFF.